This T cell receptor beta chain was recovered during a study of cytomegalovirus exposure and HLA in healthy donors. The study's findings and limits: Several V segments, TRBV6-2 and TRBV6-3 among them, could not be told apart and were dropped. Previously analyzed data showed that most TCR beta V segments were productive at a frequency of about 87% or about 30%.

With 60 Vbeta and 13 Jbeta primers, the PCR was carried out. The method was immunoSEQ multiplex PCR; TCRdb's version includes in-frame clones alone and lacks a portion of them. Here the sample spans some 190,000 clones, 76% being singletons. This clone has a handful of counts. The antigen remains unidentified. Germline V gene lookup returns CDR1 MNHNY and CDR2 SVGAGI (reference sequence). Trimming took 6 bases from V and 6 from J, leaving 12 bases between them. The CDR3 has 12 amino acids. The clonotype originates from a young man in good health and CMV-seronegative. Sequenced material: PBMCs. This chain joins TRBV6-6 and TRBJ2-7; no reliable D call. CDR3 DNA sequence: TGTGCCAGCAGATTGCCTCAAGCCGAGCAGTACTTC. Translation gives CASRLPQAEQYF.